This entry is about one T cell receptor beta chain. Its recognized antigen is unknown. The sample holds no much larger clone one base away, and base qualities are not on file. This sample stems from a study of early T cells in non-severe SARS-CoV-2 infection (dated by TCRdb to 2020 to 2023). Study-wide context: Because TCR sequencing was done on bulk RNA from unsorted whole blood, the alpha and beta chains could not be paired.

From the cysteine up to the phenylalanine, the CDR3 has a length of 15 residues. The sequence is cut down to CDR3 DNA, 45 bases in frame from base 1. CDR1 SQVTM and CDR2 ANQGSEA are derived from the germline V gene. V loses 4 bases, J loses 5 bases, and the germline ends lie 19 bases apart. What the study reported, not specific to this receptor: VDJdb matching was skewed toward anti-spike CD8 responses and likely underestimated virus-specific expansions by missing private and CD4 specificities.

Libraries were constructed by 5' RACE. Sequencing was carried out with a NextSeq 500. In the TCR library protocol, unique molecular identifiers were attached to individual cDNA molecules to correct for PCR bias and sequencing error. Both TCR alpha and beta chains were sequenced, and tight co-correlation was observed between alpha and beta sequence abundances in each sample. Concerning the study's data processing: Decombinator V4 was used to annotate the V gene, J gene and CDR3 of the TCR sequences. Expanded TCRs were defined as changing significantly between any two time points under a Poisson model with p below 0.0001. Abundances of TCRs were expressed as counts per million after normalisation to the total number of TCRs sequenced in each sample. TRAV1-2 paired with TRAJ12, TRAJ20 or TRAJ33 defined MAIT TCRs, while TRAV10 paired with TRAJ18 defined iNKT TCRs. VDJdb, accessed on 1 November 2021, was searched for TCRs annotated for CMV, EBV and SARS-CoV-2, and TCRs annotated for more than one antigen were excluded. TCRdb reanalyzed the raw reads on its own, using fastp at Q25 for trimming and MiXCR for clone calling, and kept in-frame beta chains. When rows share a CDR3 protein, they turn into one entry using the most common DNA and genes. The V and J calls shown here were made by TCRdb, not taken from the authors' results. The sample table holds tens of thousands of distinct CDR3 sequences, of which around 12% were seen once. The ten top clones hold about 2.5% of the sample.

A case-control design nested within a healthcare worker cohort in London, UK, was used, with weekly nasopharyngeal swab PCR tests and blood sampling performed. Between 23 and 31 March 2020, the week of the UK lockdown, healthcare workers were enrolled and then followed up weekly for as long as 16 weeks. The receptor comes from an adult who was a healthcare worker with PCR-confirmed SARS-CoV-2 infection or an uninfected control (not recorded which). This chain joins TRBV29-1 to TRBJ2-3; the D gene remains uncertain. Source: whole blood, taken at baseline. DNA sequence: TGCAGCGTTGCCCCTACGTCAGGCCCCGGAGATACGCAGTATTTT. The encoded protein is CSVAPTSGPGDTQYF.